Each of the 15 T cell receptor beta chains below was sequenced from the same sample in a study of blood T cell repertoires in COVID-19 (dated by TCRdb to about 2020). Receptor amplification or capture employed the immunoSEQ multiplex PCR assay. This immuneACCESS table, as held by TCRdb, lists in-frame sequences with V and J called but not all clones. Of the missing ones, under half trace to an unresolved V gene in checked studies; the others have no known cause. Across this sample there are roughly 100,000 clones, with about four fifths seen only once. The leading ten clones occupy approximately 15% of the sample. The specimen was peripheral blood. These receptors originate from a woman over 75 with acute or convalescent COVID-19.

The chain has TRBV27 and TRBJ2-2, with 8 bases matching TRBD1. The CDR3 sequence is 15 residues long. J lost 5 bases, V lost 5 bases, and 7 bases had no gene match. Per germline, CDR1 MNHEY and CDR2 SMNVEV (reference sequence). This CDR3 reads CASSPTGGRTGELFF. The DNA for the CDR3 is TGTGCCAGCAGTCCAACAGGGGGAAGAACCGGGGAGCTGTTTTTT.

This clone was counted a single time. The V call is TRBV28, the J call TRBJ1-2, with a weak D call TRBD1 (5 bases). The CDR3 is made up of 13 amino acids. Trimming removed 0 bases at V and 6 bases at J, with 8 bases between. Germline V gene data show CDR1 as MDHEN and CDR2 as SYDVKM. In DNA, the CDR3 is TGTGCCAGCAGTTTATGGACAGATCATGGCTACACCTTC. This codes for CASSLWTDHGYTF.

J is TRBJ2-1 and V is TRBV14; 9 nucleotides line up with TRBD2. CDR1 and CDR2 (germline): SGHDN, FVKESK. V was clipped by 0 bases and J by 6 bases; unmatched bases: 9. This CDR3 is built from 17 residues. The CDR3 protein is CASSQDYGGRAGNEQFF. The CDR3 bases are TGTGCCAGCAGCCAAGATTATGGCGGGAGGGCCGGCAATGAGCAGTTCTTC.

The rearrangement links TRBV15 to TRBJ2-1; TRBD2 aligns across 7 bases. This CDR3 contains 13 residues. V trimming: 0 bases; J trimming: 12 bases; junction bases outside the gene matches: 5. The V gene's germline CDR1 is LNHNV and CDR2 YYDKDF (reference sequence). The CDR3 DNA is TGTGCCACCAGCAGAGATAGACTAGCCGGGCAGTTCTTC. The encoded protein is CATSRDRLAGQFF.

The genes are TRBV19 and TRBJ2-5, with D possibly TRBD2 on 5 matching bases. CDR1 and CDR2 (germline): LNHDA, SQIVND (reference sequence). The CDR3 is made up of 11 amino acids. Deletions cut 5 bases from V and 4 bases from J, with 5 bases between. CDR3 nucleotides: TGTGCCAGTAGTGGAGGAGAGACCCAGTACTTC. Protein product: CASSGGETQYF.

The chain recombines TRBV6-2 or TRBV6-3 with TRBJ2-7; 8 bases agree with TRBD2. There are 15 residues in the CDR3. The trim removed 2 bases at V and 1 base at J, leaving 4 bases unmatched. Per the germline V gene, CDR1 is MNHEY and CDR2 is SVGEGT. CDR3 sequence reads: CASSYPGGRSYEQYF. The CDR3 DNA follows: TGTGCCAGCAGTTACCCGGGAGGGCGTTCCTACGAGCAGTACTTC.

This rearrangement joins TRBV7-6 to TRBJ2-1, with 16 bases fitting TRBD2. Germline CDR1 and CDR2: SGHVS and FNYEAQ. V shed 3 bases and J 8 bases; nucleotides not matched to a gene: 4. The length of the CDR3 is 16 residues. The CDR3 nucleotides read TGTGCCAGCAGCTTCGGGACTAGCGGGAGGGAAGATGAGCAGTTCTTC. Its protein product is CASSFGTSGREDEQFF.

The chain recombines TRBV27 with TRBJ1-6; 7 nucleotides agree with TRBD1. Unmatched junction bases numbered 6, after V lost 5 bases and J lost 8 bases. In germline, CDR1 is MNHEY, CDR2 SMNVEV (reference sequence). CDR3 length equals 14 residues. The CDR3 loop reads CASSLQGEDSPLHF. CDR3 nucleotide sequence: TGTGCCAGCAGTCTCCAGGGGGAGGATTCACCCCTCCACTTT.

The chain links TRBV19 to TRBJ2-2, with 8 bases matching TRBD1. Germline CDR1 and CDR2: LNHDA and SQIVND (reference sequence). This CDR3 contains 16 residues. The V and J ends lost 5 bases and 5 bases, in that order; junction bases with no gene match: 10. The CDR3 sequence is CASSRRTGTATGELFF. For the CDR3, the DNA is TGTGCCAGTAGTCGTCGGACAGGGACAGCGACCGGGGAGCTGTTTTTT.

The V and J genes are TRBV4-1 and TRBJ2-7; possible D gene TRBD2, 5 bases. Trimming shortened V by 0 bases and J by 4 bases, and 10 bases separated the two germline ends. This CDR3 contains 14 residues. CDR1 is MGHRA and CDR2 is YSYEKL in the germline V gene. The CDR3 region has the DNA TGCGCCAGCAGCCAAGATCGGGGAACTTACGAGCAGTACGTC. This sequence encodes CASSQDRGTYEQYV.

The rearrangement joins TRBV29-1 to TRBJ1-2; unclear D gene. The CDR3 totals 10 residues. In germline, CDR1 is SQVTM, CDR2 ANQGSEA. Trimming shortened V by 3 bases and J by 6 bases, and 5 bases separated the two germline ends. The CDR3 loop is CSVDGDGYTF. In nucleotides, the CDR3 is TGCAGCGTTGACGGGGATGGCTACACCTTC. Full variable domain (outside the CDR3, taken from reference TRBV29-1 and TRBJ1-2): SAVISQKPSRDICQRGTSLTIQCQVDSQVTMMFWYRQQPGQSLTLIATANQGSEATYESGFVIDKFPISRPNLTFSTLTVSNMSPEDSSIYLCSVDGDGYTFGSGTRLTVV.

DNA for the CDR3: TGTGCCAGCAGCTCCCGGGACAGGAACCGCTATGGCTACACCTTC. The encoded protein is CASSSRDRNRYGYTF. V gene TRBV5-6 combines with J gene TRBJ1-2, with 8 bases lining up with TRBD1. This CDR3 region has 15 residues. V trimming: 3 bases; J trimming: 4 bases; junction bases outside the gene matches: 8. The germline V gene has CDR1 SGHDT and CDR2 YYEEEE.

The chain joins TRBV25-1 to TRBJ2-5, with a weak D call TRBD1 (5 bases). Between the trimmed V and J ends, which lost 5 bases and 5 bases, there was a span of 12 bases. Germline V CDR1 and CDR2: MGHDK, SYGVNS. The CDR3 is 13 residues long. The CDR3 spells CASSNAGSETQYF. In nucleotides, the CDR3 is TGTGCCAGCAGTAATGCAGGGTCGGAGACCCAGTACTTC. The full variable domain, completed using reference TRBV25-1 and TRBJ2-5, is EADIYQTPRYLVIGTGKKITLECSQTMGHDKMYWYQQDPGMELHLIHYSYGVNSTEKGDLSSESTVSRIRTEHFPLTLESARPSHTSQYLCASSNAGSETQYFGPGTRLLVL.

The rearrangement joins TRBV5-1 to TRBJ1-1; TRBD1 agrees at 9 bases. The CDR3 is 18 amino acids. Germline V gene sequence: CDR1 SGHRS, CDR2 YFSETQ. V was clipped by 0 bases and J by 5 bases; unmatched bases: 14. Here the CDR3 reads CASSLGASTGGEKTEAFF. CDR3 in DNA: TGCGCCAGCAGCTTGGGGGCCTCTACAGGGGGCGAGAAGACTGAAGCTTTCTTT.

The rearrangement links TRBV11-2 to TRBJ2-2; 9 nucleotides agree with TRBD1. This CDR3 comprises 16 residues. Germline trimming cut 1 base from V and 7 bases from J; bases unmatched to any gene: 7. From germline, CDR1 is SGHAT and CDR2 FQNNGV. Here the CDR3 reads CASSLVTGGAGGELFF. DNA for the CDR3: TGTGCCAGCAGCTTAGTCACAGGGGGCGCGGGCGGGGAGCTGTTTTTT.